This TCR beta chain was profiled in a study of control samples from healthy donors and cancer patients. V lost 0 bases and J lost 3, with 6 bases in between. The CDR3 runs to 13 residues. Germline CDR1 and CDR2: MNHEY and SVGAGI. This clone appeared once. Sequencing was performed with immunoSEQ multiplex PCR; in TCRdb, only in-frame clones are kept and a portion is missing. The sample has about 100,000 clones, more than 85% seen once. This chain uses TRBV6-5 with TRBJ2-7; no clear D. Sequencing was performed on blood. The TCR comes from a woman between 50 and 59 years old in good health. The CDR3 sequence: CASSYSTSYEQYF. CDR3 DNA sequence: TGTGCCAGCAGTTACTCAACGAGCTACGAGCAGTACTTC.